These T cell receptor beta chains were read from a single sample in a study of shared clonotypes between healthy human individuals. Some clones are missing from TCRdb's copy, which holds only in-frame ones; the method was immunoSEQ multiplex PCR. The sample lists over a million clones, under 99% occurring once. Material for sequencing was naive CD4+ T cells sorted from blood. All receptors come from a man aged 25-40 years in good health. CDR3s include the opening cysteine and the closing phenylalanine or tryptophan. The D gene is left open where the match is weak. The listing skips clone size in some rows; elsewhere it reads once, few, many or a size class.

CDR3nt: TGTGCCAGCCGACCTGGACTAGCGGGAGGTTTAAGCACAGATACGCAGTATTTT
CDR3aa: CASRPGLAGGLSTDTQYF
j_gene: TRBJ2-3
abundance: -
d_gene: TRBD2
v_gene: TRBV5-4

CDR3nt: TGTGCCAGCGGCAGACAGGTCCATCAGCCCCAGCATTTT
CDR3aa: CASGRQVHQPQHF
j_gene: TRBJ1-5
abundance: -
d_gene: -
v_gene: TRBV6-5

CDR3nt: TGTGCCAGCAGCGTAGGTTGGGCCTACGAGCAGTACTTC
CDR3aa: CASSVGWAYEQYF
j_gene: TRBJ2-7
abundance: -
d_gene: -
v_gene: TRBV9

CDR3nt: TGTGCCAGTAGTATAATTGGCCGCTCCTACGAGCAGTACTTC
CDR3aa: CASSIIGRSYEQYF
j_gene: TRBJ2-7
abundance: -
d_gene: -
v_gene: TRBV19

CDR3nt: TGCGCCAGCAGCCTGGGACAGGGAACGAATCAGCCCCAGCATTTT
CDR3aa: CASSLGQGTNQPQHF
j_gene: TRBJ1-5
abundance: -
d_gene: TRBD1
v_gene: TRBV5-1

CDR3nt: TGTGCCAGCAGTAGATATAGGCCGAACACCGGGGAGCTGTTTTTT
CDR3aa: CASSRYRPNTGELFF
j_gene: TRBJ2-2
abundance: -
d_gene: -
v_gene: TRBV27

CDR3nt: TGTGCCAGTAGTAGGGATCCCCGGAGTTACGAGCAGTACTTC
CDR3aa: CASSRDPRSYEQYF
j_gene: TRBJ2-7
abundance: -
d_gene: -
v_gene: TRBV19

CDR3nt: TGCGCCAGCACCCGTGAGGGCCAAAACACAGATACGCAGTATTTT
CDR3aa: CASTREGQNTDTQYF
j_gene: TRBJ2-3
abundance: -
d_gene: -
v_gene: TRBV10-2

CDR3nt: TGCGCCAGCAGCCAAGCAGTACAGAACTATGGCTACACCTTC
CDR3aa: CASSQAVQNYGYTF
j_gene: TRBJ1-2
abundance: -
d_gene: -
v_gene: TRBV4-1

CDR3nt: TGCGCCAGCAGCTCCGGACTAGCGGGAGGCCCCAGCACAGATACGCAGTATTTT
CDR3aa: CASSSGLAGGPSTDTQYF
j_gene: TRBJ2-3
abundance: -
d_gene: TRBD2
v_gene: TRBV5-1

CDR3nt: TGTGCCATTGGTTCTCTCAGGGGCTTTAATGAAAAACTGTTTTTT
CDR3aa: CAIGSLRGFNEKLFF
j_gene: TRBJ1-4
abundance: -
d_gene: -
v_gene: TRBV28

CDR3nt: TGTGCCAGCAGGAGGGACAGTAACTATGGCTACACCTTC
CDR3aa: CASRRDSNYGYTF
j_gene: TRBJ1-2
abundance: -
d_gene: TRBD1
v_gene: TRBV6-5

CDR3nt: TGTGCCATCAGCGGACAGTACCCGGGGCAGTACTTC
CDR3aa: CAISGQYPGQYF
j_gene: TRBJ2-7
abundance: -
d_gene: -
v_gene: TRBV10-3

CDR3nt: TGCGCCAGCAGGGACCTTGGACTCTCTTCCTCGTTCTTC
CDR3aa: CASRDLGLSSSFF
j_gene: TRBJ2-1
abundance: -
d_gene: -
v_gene: TRBV10-2

CDR3nt: TGTGCCAGCAGCGTAGGTCAATGGGAGACCCAGTACTTC
CDR3aa: CASSVGQWETQYF
j_gene: TRBJ2-5
abundance: -
d_gene: -
v_gene: TRBV9

CDR3nt: TGTGCCAGCAGCTTGAGGAGGACTAGTCGGGGGGAGACCCAGTACTTC
CDR3aa: CASSLRRTSRGETQYF
j_gene: TRBJ2-5
abundance: -
d_gene: TRBD2
v_gene: TRBV7-9

CDR3nt: TGCGCCAGCAGCAGGACAGACTATTACACAGATACGCAGTATTTT
CDR3aa: CASSRTDYYTDTQYF
j_gene: TRBJ2-3
abundance: -
d_gene: -
v_gene: TRBV5-1

CDR3nt: TGTGCCAGCAGTTTCGGGAATTCTGGGGCCAACGTCCTGACTTTC
CDR3aa: CASSFGNSGANVLTF
j_gene: TRBJ2-6
abundance: -
d_gene: -
v_gene: TRBV27

CDR3nt: TGCGCCAGCAGCTTGGCGGGGGGAATTTCGGCAGATACGCAGTATTTT
CDR3aa: CASSLAGGISADTQYF
j_gene: TRBJ2-3
abundance: -
d_gene: TRBD2
v_gene: TRBV5-1

CDR3nt: TGTGCCAGCAGTGACGACAGGGGCCCTAAGAACACCGGGGAGCTGTTTTTT
CDR3aa: CASSDDRGPKNTGELFF
j_gene: TRBJ2-2
abundance: -
d_gene: TRBD1
v_gene: TRBV27

CDR3nt: TGTGCCAGCAGCTTAGTAATCTGGGACTTAAGCGGGAGGGACACAGATACGCAGTATTTT
CDR3aa: CASSLVIWDLSGRDTDTQYF
j_gene: TRBJ2-3
abundance: -
d_gene: TRBD2
v_gene: TRBV11-3

CDR3nt: TGTGCCAGCAGTCCCTCATACATTCAGTACTTC
CDR3aa: CASSPSYIQYF
j_gene: TRBJ2-4
abundance: once
d_gene: -
v_gene: TRBV7-9

CDR3nt: TGTGCCAGCAGTTTAAATCCGGACCCCTACGAGCAGTACTTC
CDR3aa: CASSLNPDPYEQYF
j_gene: TRBJ2-7
abundance: once
d_gene: -
v_gene: TRBV27

CDR3nt: TGTGCCAGCAGCCTCCTCCGGGACAGGGGTCCCTCCTACGAGCAGTACTTC
CDR3aa: CASSLLRDRGPSYEQYF
j_gene: TRBJ2-7
abundance: -
d_gene: TRBD1
v_gene: TRBV11-2